This T cell receptor beta chain is drawn from a study of tumor-infiltrating lymphocytes in localized non-small cell lung cancer. The study's findings and limits: Higher tumor T cell infiltration than in uninvolved lung was supported by TCRbeta sequencing.

For this clone: Its antigen is unidentified.

The repertoire was sequenced with immunoSEQ multiplex PCR; TCRdb's copy has only in-frame clones and lacks some. Of roughly 9,500 clones in the sample, roughly 70% were seen once. From germline, CDR1 is WNHNN and CDR2 SYGVQD (reference sequence). This CDR3 has 13 amino acids. Trimming shortened V by 0 bases and J by 9 bases, and 6 bases separated the two germline ends. The sample consisted of lung tumor tissue. This chain uses TRBV10-1 with TRBJ1-6, with D uncertain. The sequence came from a human donor with non-small cell lung cancer. Here the CDR3 DNA reads TGCGCCAGCAGTGAGTCGGGTGTTTCACCCCTCCACTTT. Protein product: CASSESGVSPLHF.